The clone carrying this T cell receptor beta chain showed up just a few times. Its cognate antigen is unknown. Using a J-beta primer mix together with a sample-barcoded 5' primer, a second PCR was run for about 7 to 12 cycles. TCRdb re-analysed the 5' RACE reads in MiXCR, keeping a single row per CDR3 protein. The repertoire holds 650,000 to 1,000,000 distinct CDR3 sequences, 30% to 45% seen once, with 10% to 15% in the top ten. This entry belongs to a study of blood T cells in healthy people across ages. V was clipped by 3 bases and J by 2 bases, with 9 bases between them. Germline loops: CDR1 GTSNPN, CDR2 SVGIG (reference sequence). This CDR3 contains 13 residues. Whole-study results and caveats: Measured against age, TCR beta diversity per million T cells decreased in a roughly linear manner.

This receptor was obtained from a man aged 18 to 29 in good health. The chain employs TRBV30 and TRBJ2-3; TRBD1 might be the D (5 bases). The sample consisted of blood. As DNA, the CDR3 is TGTGCCTGGAGCTATGGGGCCACAGATACGCAGTATTTT. It is translated as CAWSYGATDTQYF.